The rows below give T cell receptor beta chains drawn from one sample of a study of shared clonotypes between healthy human individuals. TCRdb's copy holds only in-frame clones and misses some; the assay was immunoSEQ multiplex PCR. The sample shows under 600,000 clones, 95% to 98% of them seen only once. Sequencing input: naive CD4+ T cells sorted from blood. The receptors derive from a woman younger than 45 in good health. Both conserved end residues are trimmed from each CDR3.

CDR3	V	J
ASSDSGGPQETQY	TRBV6-4	TRBJ2-5
ASSLFGGLGTEAF	TRBV5-4	TRBJ1-1
ASSSRDIGNQPQH	TRBV21-1	TRBJ1-5
SVGTSGSYEQY	TRBV29-1	TRBJ2-7
ASSPQRDSGNTIY	TRBV19	TRBJ1-3
ASSIPAGGINIQY	TRBV19	TRBJ2-4
ASSSSGAPGTEAF	TRBV11-2	TRBJ1-1
ASSLDRAEQY	TRBV7-9	TRBJ2-7
ASSDGRAGYEQY	TRBV19	TRBJ2-7
SVEEGGGHSYNEQF	TRBV29-1	TRBJ2-1
ASRIGEQY	TRBV2	TRBJ2-7
ASSISNSYNQPQH	TRBV19	TRBJ1-5
ASSEAPPGPEETQY	TRBV6-1	TRBJ2-5
ASSLSELANYGYT	TRBV7-9	TRBJ1-2
ASSASLNYGYT	TRBV28	TRBJ1-2
ASSVLAGPTQY	TRBV9	TRBJ2-3
ASSSPKGGTYYGYT	TRBV6-5	TRBJ1-2
ASSSPQGPSGNTIY	TRBV28	TRBJ1-3
ASSAGGNTIY	TRBV6-1	TRBJ1-3
ASSLYRNPSNYGYT	TRBV27	TRBJ1-2
ASSIVRGMKSSYNEQF	TRBV19	TRBJ2-1
ASSSSTGSDTQY	TRBV5-1	TRBJ2-3
ASSPPITQSTNTGELF	TRBV4-1	TRBJ2-2